This TCR beta chain was sequenced in a study of blood T cell repertoires in COVID-19. Study-wide background: The United States, Italy and Spain provided the acute and convalescent COVID-19 samples. PBMCs, B-cell-depleted T cells, or T cells provided the cDNA or gDNA that made up the material.

The length of the CDR3 is 15 residues. Trimming cost V 0 bases and J 5 bases, with 13 bases left between them. CDR1 SEHNR and CDR2 FQNEAQ come from the germline V gene (reference sequence). Original processing notes: Estimated nucleated cell counts came from reference gene primer amplification. The assay was immunoSEQ multiplex PCR, and TCRdb's table has in-frame clones only and misses some. V, J and clone size are taken as reported in that table, and D and trimming were inferred from the DNA itself. The sample yields around 63,000 clones, 88% seen once. Sequencing was done on a sample of peripheral blood. The V gene is TRBV7-9, the J gene TRBJ2-5; a possible D gene is TRBD1 (5 bases). The TCR originated in a man between 45 and 60 years old with active COVID-19. CDR3 bases: TGTGCCAGCAGCTTAGCGCGACTGGGGCGTGAGACCCAGTACTTC. This gives the protein CASSLARLGRETQYF.